These 10 T cell receptor beta chains were sequenced from one sample in a study of regulatory T cells in long-lasting Graves disease (dated by TCRdb to the early 2020s). This specimen's time point label, per the study, means: persistent/refractory GD, antithyroid drugs over 5 years with positive TRAb. For both TCR sequencing and RNA sequencing, RNA was extracted from PBMCs in TRIzol. Library construction relied on multiplex PCR. For sequencing, an Illumina HiSeq 4000 was employed. iRepertoire HTBI primers and Arm-PCR amplification of CDR3 regions were used to construct TCR beta libraries. The public reads were quality trimmed at Q25 with fastp and then assembled into clones with MiXCR by TCRdb, keeping productive beta chains. Rows are combined by CDR3 protein, so each entry shows the most common genes and DNA. For this sample the table gives hundreds of thousands of distinct CDR3 sequences, of which about 20% were detected only once. The ten largest account for 6.5% to 8% of the sample.

This specimen consisted of peripheral blood mononuclear cells (PBMCs), obtained when the disease was refractory, from a patient treated with antithyroid drugs. The receptor set was obtained from a female donor with Graves disease.

This clonotype showed up just a few times. The J gene is TRBJ2-7, the V gene TRBV5-1; 10 nucleotides line up with TRBD2. From germline, CDR1 is SGHRS and CDR2 YFSETQ. V shed 4 bases, J shed 2 bases, and the junction held 18 bases outside the gene matches. This CDR3 is built from 19 residues. The CDR3 DNA is TGCGCCAGCAGCCACCACAGGGGTTCGTCTAGCGGGAGCCCCTACGAGCAGTACTTC. This translates into CASSHHRGSSSGSPYEQYF.

This sequence joins TRBV24-1 and TRBJ2-6; no reliable D call. The germline V gene has CDR1 KGHDR and CDR2 SFDVKD. The CDR3 has 17 residues. V lost 0 bases to trimming and J lost 3 bases, with 11 bases between them. Written as DNA, the CDR3 is TGTGCCACCAGTGATTTGGGCCCAAGAGGTGGGGCCAACGTCCTGACTTTC. Its translation is CATSDLGPRGGANVLTF.

This clonotype occurred many times. The chain recombines TRBV6-5 with TRBJ1-1, with 11 bases fitting TRBD1. CDR3 size: 16 residues. J gave up 0 bases and V 4 bases, and 4 bases lay outside the gene matches. The V gene's germline CDR1 is MNHEY and CDR2 SVGAGI. This CDR3 is CASSSRDRGLNTEAFF. The CDR3 nucleotides are TGTGCCAGCAGTTCCAGGGACAGGGGGTTGAACACTGAAGCTTTCTTT.

This clonotype was seen repeatedly, ten times or more. V gene TRBV6-1 combines with J gene TRBJ1-2, with D possibly being TRBD1 (5 bases). Germline values: CDR1 MNHNS, CDR2 SASEGT. The CDR3 is made up of 10 amino acids. The ends were cut back, 6 bases at V and 6 bases at J, with 5 bases in the middle. CDR3 sequence (DNA): TGTGCCAGCAGCAGGGATGGCTACACCTTC. This codes for CASSRDGYTF.

This clonotype was picked up a small number of times. This sequence joins TRBV27 and TRBJ1-6; perhaps TRBD1 as D (5 bases). Germline loops: CDR1 MNHEY, CDR2 SMNVEV (reference sequence). V lost 0 bases and J 0 bases, leaving 9 bases between the germline ends. The CDR3 totals 17 residues. Written as DNA, the CDR3 is TGTGCCAGCAGTTTATCCGCAGGGAGCTCCTATAATTCACCCCTCCACTTT. Protein: CASSLSAGSSYNSPLHF.

This clonotype was found many times. The chain employs TRBV29-1 and TRBJ2-4; D tentatively fits TRBD1 or TRBD2 (6 bases each). Germline V gene data show CDR1 as SQVTM and CDR2 as ANQGSEA. There are 14 residues in the CDR3. V lost 0 bases and J lost 9, with 15 bases in between. The CDR3 region is CSVEEGGGGLIQYF. CDR3 sequence (DNA): TGCAGCGTTGAAGAAGGCGGAGGGGGGCTCATTCAGTACTTC.

The chain carries TRBV27 and TRBJ2-1; D gene uncertain. The germline CDR1 and CDR2 sequences are MNHEY and SMNVEV (reference sequence). This CDR3 spans 12 amino acids. The germline V and J ends were trimmed by 5 bases and 5 bases, with 7 bases remaining between them. CDR3 residues: CASSLGNNEQFF. The CDR3 DNA reads TGTGCCAGCAGTCTGGGGAACAATGAGCAGTTCTTC.

The rearrangement uses TRBV28 and TRBJ2-1, with 11 bases aligning to TRBD1. The CDR3 is 13 amino acids. The germline V gene has CDR1 MDHEN and CDR2 SYDVKM. With 6 bases clipped from V and 7 bases from J, the junction kept 2 bases outside the gene matches. The CDR3 loop is CASRDRGRNEQFF. DNA for the CDR3: TGTGCCAGCAGGGACAGGGGGCGGAATGAGCAGTTCTTC. The full variable domain, completed using reference TRBV28 and TRBJ2-1, is DVKVTQSSRYLVKRTGEKVFLECVQDMDHENMFWYRQDPGLGLRLIYFSYDVKMKEKGDIPEGYSVSREKKERFSLILESASTNQTSMYLCASRDRGRNEQFFGPGTRLTVL.

This rearrangement joins TRBV5-6 to TRBJ2-2, with 7 bases identical to TRBD1. Germline CDR1 and CDR2: SGHDT and YYEEEE. V lost 5 bases, J lost 4 bases, and 5 bases stayed unmatched. The CDR3 totals 14 residues. CDR3 residues: CASRTGWGTGELFF. The CDR3 DNA reads as TGTGCCAGCAGGACAGGGTGGGGCACCGGGGAGCTGTTTTTT.

At least ten counts were recorded for this clonotype. The chain joins TRBV4-1 to TRBJ1-1; 7 bases are a match to TRBD1. Trimming took 4 bases from V and 6 from J; bases not matched to a gene: 8. The CDR3 runs 14 residues. CDR1 is MGHRA and CDR2 is YSYEKL in the germline V gene. The CDR3 here is CASSPYTGDAEAFF. CDR3 coding DNA: TGCGCCAGCAGCCCTTACACAGGGGACGCTGAAGCTTTCTTT.